The T cell receptor (beta chain) under discussion was sequenced for a study of T-cell memory formation after mild COVID-19. Of note for this clonotype: Its antigen is not known.

Study-level points and caveats: For contracting clones, CD4+ ones sat mainly in CM and EM, CD8+ in EMRA.

Constant-segment primers served in 5'RACE that generated TCR alpha and TCR beta cDNA libraries bearing sample barcodes and UMIs. TCRdb recomputed calls from the 5' RACE reads with MiXCR, one row per CDR3 protein. The data show fewer than 650,000 distinct CDR3 sequences, around 16% seen once. The trim removed 4 bases at V and 2 bases at J, leaving 10 bases unmatched. This CDR3 is built from 18 residues. Per germline, CDR1 LGHNA and CDR2 YNFKEQ. This TCR was recovered from an adult woman who had mild COVID-19 (a few samples of this study predate the infection). Cell type and time point are not known. The V gene is TRBV4-2, the J gene TRBJ2-1; the match to TRBD2 covers 11 bases. Specimen: PBMCs or a T cell subset sorted from them (not recorded which). CDR3 sequence (DNA): TGTGCCAGCAGCCCCATGATGACACTAGCGGGAGCCTACAATGAGCAGTTCTTC. This gives the protein CASSPMMTLAGAYNEQFF.